This TCR beta chain appears in the sequencing data of a study of blood T cell repertoires in COVID-19. The CDR3 spans 12 residues. Germline V gene sequence: CDR1 SNHLY, CDR2 FYNNEI. The V end was cut by 11 bases, the J end by 7 bases, with 15 bases between. Repertoires were generated with immunoSEQ multiplex PCR, while TCRdb's copy carries only in-frame clones and drops some. This sample has 360,000 or so clones, with approximately 89% found just once. Sequenced material: peripheral blood. The receptor was derived from a woman aged 55-70 years with COVID-19, enrolled during active disease. The chain carries TRBV2 and TRBJ1-5; D remains unclear. The CDR3 region has the DNA TGTGCCCGTGGGGAGGGAGGCCAGCCCCAGCATTTT. Amino acids: CARGEGGQPQHF. The variable domain in full, completed from reference TRBV2 and TRBJ1-5, reads EPEVTQTPSHQVTQMGQEVILRCVPISNHLYFYWYRQILGQKVEFLVSFYNNEISEKSEIFDDQFSVERPDGSNFTLKIRSTKLEDSAMYFCARGEGGQPQHFGDGTRLSIL.